This T cell receptor beta chain was observed in a study of regulatory T cells in long-lasting Graves disease. CDR3-region Arm-PCR and iRepertoire HTBI primers produced the TCR beta libraries. MiXCR was run by TCRdb on the multiplex PCR reads, yielding one entry per CDR3 protein. The data show 200,000 to 250,000 distinct CDR3 sequences, less than 20% seen once. Per the germline V gene, CDR1 is MDHEN and CDR2 is SYDVKM. The CDR3 consists of 12 residues. V lost 4 bases and J 6 bases, leaving 10 bases between the germline ends. As to time point: newly diagnosed GD, antithyroid drugs for less than 3 months. Extracted PBMC RNA gave rise to the TCR library. Enrollment of patients was through an endocrinology department in Xi'an, China. This clonotype appeared many times. This sample was shared with a second study, whose subject was T cells in Graves' hyperthyroidism and ophthalmopathy. That source adds: The HTBI primer set served for first-round RT-PCR of the TCR CDR3. Researchers found most expanded thyroid clonotypes above 0.001 in blood as well. By a 13 V-J model, ophthalmopathy was set apart from stable hyperthyroidism.

This specimen consisted of peripheral blood mononuclear cells (PBMCs), obtained at new diagnosis, from a patient treated with antithyroid drugs. The chain carries TRBV28 and TRBJ2-7, with D possibly TRBD2 on 5 matching bases. This sequence originates from a woman in her twenties or thirties with Graves disease. This chain's CDR3 is CASSYIEGEQYF. The CDR3 bases are TGTGCCAGCAGTTATATAGAGGGCGAGCAGTACTTC. The whole variable domain, filled in from reference TRBV28 and TRBJ2-7, reads DVKVTQSSRYLVKRTGEKVFLECVQDMDHENMFWYRQDPGLGLRLIYFSYDVKMKEKGDIPEGYSVSREKKERFSLILESASTNQTSMYLCASSYIEGEQYFGPGTRLTVT.